Listed below are T cell receptor beta chains from one sample, sequenced in a study of T cell repertoires in cytomegalovirus infection. MiXCR was run by TCRdb on the reads, yielding one entry per CDR3 protein. Of around 240,000 distinct CDR3 sequences detected, about 23% appear once; the ten largest clones hold 18%. The source material was CD8+ T cells from PBMCs. These receptors all stem from a human donor in good health (CMV status not recorded). Some clones in this sample may be carry-over from other donors' samples. The CDR3 runs from the conserved cysteine through the conserved F or W. Each record gives: J gene, D gene, V gene, clone size, CDR3 protein, CDR3 DNA. A D gene is named only where the DNA matches it firmly. Only part of the rows carry a size: once, few, many, or a class if the clone is expanded.

J gene: TRBJ2-7; D gene: NA; V gene: TRBV5-5; clone size: NA; CDR3 protein: CASSLDWTAYEQYF; CDR3 DNA: TGTGCCAGCAGCTTGGATTGGACAGCCTACGAGCAGTACTTC
J gene: TRBJ1-2; D gene: NA; V gene: TRBV29-1; clone size: NA; CDR3 protein: CSVGPQGLNYGYTF; CDR3 DNA: TGCAGCGTTGGACCTCAGGGATTAAACTATGGCTACACCTTC
J gene: TRBJ2-7; D gene: TRBD1; V gene: TRBV7-1; clone size: NA; CDR3 protein: CASSSSLIGTDIYEQYF; CDR3 DNA: TGTGCCAGCAGTTCCTCCTTAATAGGGACAGACATCTACGAGCAGTACTTC
J gene: TRBJ1-1; D gene: NA; V gene: TRBV5-1; clone size: few; CDR3 protein: CASSRTAGTEAFF; CDR3 DNA: TGCGCCAGCAGCCGGACCGCCGGAACTGAAGCTTTCTTT
J gene: TRBJ1-1; D gene: NA; V gene: TRBV28; clone size: many; CDR3 protein: CASSLLAGSSTEAFF; CDR3 DNA: TGTGCCAGCAGTTTATTGGCAGGGAGCAGCACTGAAGCTTTCTTT
J gene: TRBJ2-2; D gene: NA; V gene: TRBV11-3; clone size: few; CDR3 protein: CASSLMSGTGELFF; CDR3 DNA: TGTGCCAGCAGCTTGATGTCGGGAACCGGGGAGCTGTTTTTT
J gene: TRBJ1-5; D gene: NA; V gene: TRBV7-8; clone size: NA; CDR3 protein: CASSKQPGDQPQHF; CDR3 DNA: TGTGCCAGCAGTAAACAGCCTGGGGATCAGCCCCAGCATTTT
J gene: TRBJ2-3; D gene: NA; V gene: TRBV12-3/TRBV12-4; clone size: NA; CDR3 protein: CASSRDNTDTQYF; CDR3 DNA: TGTGCCAGCAGCAGGGACAACACAGATACGCAGTATTTT
J gene: TRBJ2-2; D gene: NA; V gene: TRBV15; clone size: NA; CDR3 protein: CATRGAGELFF; CDR3 DNA: TGTGCCACCAGGGGGGCCGGGGAGCTGTTTTTT
J gene: TRBJ2-7; D gene: TRBD1; V gene: TRBV12-3/TRBV12-4; clone size: NA; CDR3 protein: CASSFGTGGEQYF; CDR3 DNA: TGTGCCAGCAGTTTCGGGACAGGGGGTGAGCAGTACTTC
J gene: TRBJ2-1; D gene: NA; V gene: TRBV12-3/TRBV12-4; clone size: many; CDR3 protein: CASSQGNEQFF; CDR3 DNA: TGTGCCAGCAGCCAAGGTAATGAGCAGTTCTTC
J gene: TRBJ1-2; D gene: NA; V gene: TRBV4-1; clone size: NA; CDR3 protein: CASSQDWEEGSYGYTF; CDR3 DNA: TGCGCCAGCAGCCAAGATTGGGAGGAGGGTTCATATGGCTACACCTTC
J gene: TRBJ2-1; D gene: TRBD2; V gene: TRBV2; clone size: many; CDR3 protein: CASSLSTSGVGHEQFF; CDR3 DNA: TGTGCCAGCAGCTTATCGACTAGCGGGGTGGGGCATGAGCAGTTCTTC
J gene: TRBJ1-5; D gene: NA; V gene: TRBV4-1; clone size: NA; CDR3 protein: CASSPGRNNQPQHF; CDR3 DNA: TGCGCCAGCAGCCCCGGACGGAACAATCAGCCCCAGCATTTT
J gene: TRBJ2-3; D gene: NA; V gene: TRBV6-1; clone size: NA; CDR3 protein: CASSERSGPSTDAQYF; CDR3 DNA: TGTGCCAGCAGTGAAAGGTCGGGACCAAGCACAGATGCGCAGTATTTT
J gene: TRBJ2-1; D gene: NA; V gene: TRBV4-2; clone size: few; CDR3 protein: CASSQDYWSSYNEQFF; CDR3 DNA: TGTGCCAGCAGCCAAGATTATTGGAGCTCCTACAATGAGCAGTTCTTC
J gene: TRBJ2-3; D gene: NA; V gene: TRBV20-1; clone size: NA; CDR3 protein: CSARDIRGTDTQYF; CDR3 DNA: TGCAGTGCTAGAGATATAAGGGGCACAGATACGCAGTATTTT
J gene: TRBJ2-6; D gene: NA; V gene: TRBV11-2; clone size: many; CDR3 protein: CASSQTLGVSGANVLTF; CDR3 DNA: TGTGCCAGCAGCCAGACCCTCGGGGTCTCTGGGGCCAACGTCCTGACTTTC
J gene: TRBJ2-3; D gene: NA; V gene: TRBV5-8; clone size: many; CDR3 protein: CASSPYTDTQYF; CDR3 DNA: TGTGCCAGCAGCCCTTACACAGATACGCAGTATTTT
J gene: TRBJ2-1; D gene: TRBD2; V gene: TRBV29-1; clone size: NA; CDR3 protein: CSVAGGLGNEQFF; CDR3 DNA: TGCAGCGTTGCTGGGGGACTAGGCAATGAGCAGTTCTTC
J gene: TRBJ2-5; D gene: TRBD2; V gene: TRBV6-6; clone size: few; CDR3 protein: CASSYSVAGAQETQYF; CDR3 DNA: TGTGCCAGCAGTTACTCAGTAGCGGGGGCCCAAGAGACCCAGTACTTC
J gene: TRBJ2-1; D gene: TRBD2; V gene: TRBV7-3; clone size: NA; CDR3 protein: CASSPHGTSGGRTYNEQFF; CDR3 DNA: TGTGCCAGCAGCCCCCATGGGACTAGCGGGGGGAGGACCTACAATGAGCAGTTCTTC
J gene: TRBJ2-6; D gene: TRBD1; V gene: TRBV5-1; clone size: NA; CDR3 protein: CASNPGQGSSSGANVLTF; CDR3 DNA: TGCGCCAGCAACCCCGGACAGGGATCATCGTCTGGGGCCAACGTCCTGACTTTC
J gene: TRBJ2-3; D gene: TRBD1; V gene: TRBV12-3/TRBV12-4; clone size: few; CDR3 protein: CASSGTGERDTDTQYF; CDR3 DNA: TGTGCCAGCAGTGGAACAGGGGAAAGGGACACAGATACGCAGTATTTT
J gene: TRBJ2-1; D gene: NA; V gene: TRBV5-1; clone size: few; CDR3 protein: CASSLSGVAYNEQFF; CDR3 DNA: TGCGCCAGCAGCTTATCAGGGGTCGCCTACAATGAGCAGTTCTTC
J gene: TRBJ2-1; D gene: NA; V gene: TRBV25-1; clone size: NA; CDR3 protein: CASSAWTDLGEQFF; CDR3 DNA: TGTGCCAGCAGTGCCTGGACAGACCTAGGTGAGCAGTTCTTC
J gene: TRBJ2-5; D gene: NA; V gene: TRBV7-4; clone size: NA; CDR3 protein: CASSPTGGWETQYF; CDR3 DNA: TGTGCCAGCAGCCCCACGGGGGGCTGGGAGACCCAGTACTTC
J gene: TRBJ2-1; D gene: NA; V gene: TRBV29-1; clone size: few; CDR3 protein: CSVVGGPSSYNEQFF; CDR3 DNA: TGCAGCGTTGTTGGGGGCCCCAGCTCCTACAATGAGCAGTTCTTC
J gene: TRBJ2-2; D gene: NA; V gene: TRBV29-1; clone size: NA; CDR3 protein: CSVEGGVGNTGELFF; CDR3 DNA: TGCAGCGTTGAAGGAGGTGTGGGGAACACCGGGGAGCTGTTTTTT
J gene: TRBJ2-3; D gene: NA; V gene: TRBV7-9; clone size: few; CDR3 protein: CASSPEGGTDTQYF; CDR3 DNA: TGTGCCAGCAGCCCCGAGGGTGGCACAGATACGCAGTATTTT
J gene: TRBJ2-3; D gene: TRBD2; V gene: TRBV28; clone size: few; CDR3 protein: CASSLTTSGVADTQYF; CDR3 DNA: TGTGCCAGCAGTTTGACGACTAGCGGGGTCGCAGATACGCAGTATTTT
J gene: TRBJ2-7; D gene: TRBD1; V gene: TRBV15; clone size: NA; CDR3 protein: CATSRDRVDRDSYEQYF; CDR3 DNA: TGTGCCACCAGCAGAGATCGAGTCGACAGGGACTCCTACGAGCAGTACTTC
J gene: TRBJ1-1; D gene: TRBD1; V gene: TRBV7-9; clone size: few; CDR3 protein: CASSLGGTDKNTEAFF; CDR3 DNA: TGTGCCAGCAGCTTAGGGGGGACAGACAAGAACACTGAAGCTTTCTTT
J gene: TRBJ2-1; D gene: TRBD2; V gene: TRBV11-3; clone size: NA; CDR3 protein: CASSPRLATGDYNEQFF; CDR3 DNA: TGTGCCAGCAGCCCCCGACTAGCGACGGGGGATTACAATGAGCAGTTCTTC
J gene: TRBJ2-7; D gene: NA; V gene: TRBV29-1; clone size: NA; CDR3 protein: CSVLGERAVHEQYF; CDR3 DNA: TGCAGCGTTTTAGGAGAACGAGCGGTCCACGAGCAGTACTTC
J gene: TRBJ2-3; D gene: NA; V gene: TRBV29-1; clone size: NA; CDR3 protein: CSVEKEARDTQYF; CDR3 DNA: TGCAGCGTTGAAAAAGAAGCCAGAGATACGCAGTATTTT
J gene: TRBJ1-1; D gene: TRBD1; V gene: TRBV29-1; clone size: NA; CDR3 protein: CSVDTGGGEAFF; CDR3 DNA: TGCAGCGTTGATACAGGGGGGGGTGAAGCTTTCTTT
J gene: TRBJ1-2; D gene: NA; V gene: TRBV27; clone size: NA; CDR3 protein: CASSRYFRGKGYTF; CDR3 DNA: TGTGCCAGCAGCCGTTACTTCAGGGGTAAGGGCTACACCTTC
J gene: TRBJ2-7; D gene: TRBD1; V gene: TRBV20-1; clone size: NA; CDR3 protein: CSAWDREQYF; CDR3 DNA: TGCAGTGCTTGGGACAGGGAGCAGTACTTC
J gene: TRBJ1-1; D gene: NA; V gene: TRBV5-1; clone size: few; CDR3 protein: CASSFQGSDTEAFF; CDR3 DNA: TGCGCCAGCAGCTTTCAGGGGTCGGACACTGAAGCTTTCTTT
J gene: TRBJ1-4; D gene: NA; V gene: TRBV7-9; clone size: many; CDR3 protein: CASSLGPEKLFF; CDR3 DNA: TGTGCCAGCAGCTTGGGGCCTGAAAAACTGTTTTTT
J gene: TRBJ2-3; D gene: TRBD2; V gene: TRBV6-1; clone size: NA; CDR3 protein: CASSPLAGSTDTQYF; CDR3 DNA: TGTGCCAGCAGTCCATTAGCGGGAAGCACAGATACGCAGTATTTT
J gene: TRBJ1-3; D gene: TRBD1; V gene: TRBV2; clone size: few; CDR3 protein: CASIGTVSGNTIYF; CDR3 DNA: TGTGCCAGCATTGGGACAGTCTCTGGAAACACCATATATTTT
J gene: TRBJ1-5; D gene: TRBD1; V gene: TRBV15; clone size: NA; CDR3 protein: CATVQGDSNQPQHF; CDR3 DNA: TGTGCCACCGTTCAGGGGGATAGCAATCAGCCCCAGCATTTT
J gene: TRBJ2-5; D gene: NA; V gene: TRBV7-2; clone size: many; CDR3 protein: CASSSHQGRETQYF; CDR3 DNA: TGTGCCAGCAGTTCCCACCAGGGTAGAGAGACCCAGTACTTC
J gene: TRBJ2-6; D gene: NA; V gene: TRBV28; clone size: NA; CDR3 protein: CASSSPKQGSGANVLTF; CDR3 DNA: TGTGCCAGCAGTTCGCCCAAACAGGGCTCTGGGGCCAACGTCCTGACTTTC
J gene: TRBJ2-3; D gene: NA; V gene: TRBV7-9; clone size: few; CDR3 protein: CASSTRAPHTQYF; CDR3 DNA: TGTGCCAGCAGCACCCGAGCTCCACATACGCAGTATTTT
J gene: TRBJ2-3; D gene: NA; V gene: TRBV7-2; clone size: many; CDR3 protein: CASSFYRGVRRTQYF; CDR3 DNA: TGTGCCAGCAGCTTTTATCGAGGGGTGCGCCGTACGCAGTATTTT
J gene: TRBJ1-6; D gene: NA; V gene: TRBV27; clone size: NA; CDR3 protein: CASRDRAGGGVSPLHF; CDR3 DNA: TGTGCCAGCAGAGACCGTGCGGGGGGGGGGGTTTCACCCCTCCACTTT
J gene: TRBJ2-3; D gene: TRBD2; V gene: TRBV20-1; clone size: few; CDR3 protein: CSAKASGGSINTQYF; CDR3 DNA: TGCAGTGCCAAAGCTAGCGGGGGGTCAATTAATACGCAGTATTTT
J gene: TRBJ2-3; D gene: TRBD2; V gene: TRBV20-1; clone size: few; CDR3 protein: CSARDHGGRADTQYF; CDR3 DNA: TGCAGTGCTAGAGATCACGGGGGGAGGGCAGATACGCAGTATTTT
J gene: TRBJ2-7; D gene: TRBD2; V gene: TRBV7-6; clone size: many; CDR3 protein: CASSLGTSAGHEQYF; CDR3 DNA: TGTGCCAGCAGCTTAGGGACTAGCGCCGGCCACGAGCAGTACTTC
J gene: TRBJ2-1; D gene: TRBD2; V gene: TRBV11-1; clone size: NA; CDR3 protein: CASSLGLASVNEQFF; CDR3 DNA: TGTGCCAGCAGCCTGGGACTAGCGTCGGTCAATGAGCAGTTCTTC
J gene: TRBJ2-3; D gene: TRBD2; V gene: TRBV2; clone size: few; CDR3 protein: CASSEAVAGTTPTDTQYF; CDR3 DNA: TGTGCCAGCAGTGAAGCGGTGGCAGGGACTACCCCCACAGATACGCAGTATTTT
J gene: TRBJ2-5; D gene: TRBD1; V gene: TRBV29-1; clone size: few; CDR3 protein: CSVAGQGFQETQYF; CDR3 DNA: TGCAGCGTGGCGGGACAGGGGTTTCAGGAGACCCAGTACTTC